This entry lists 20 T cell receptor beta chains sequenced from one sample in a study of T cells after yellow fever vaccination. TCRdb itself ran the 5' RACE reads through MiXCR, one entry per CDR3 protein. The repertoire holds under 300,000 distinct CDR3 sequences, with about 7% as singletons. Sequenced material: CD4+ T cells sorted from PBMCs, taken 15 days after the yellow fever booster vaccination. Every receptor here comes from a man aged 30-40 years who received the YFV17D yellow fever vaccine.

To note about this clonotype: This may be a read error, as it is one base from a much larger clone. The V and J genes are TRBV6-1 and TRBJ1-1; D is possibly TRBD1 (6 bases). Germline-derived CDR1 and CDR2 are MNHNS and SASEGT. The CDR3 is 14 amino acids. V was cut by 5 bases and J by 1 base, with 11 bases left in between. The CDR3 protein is CASSSRGRNTEAFF. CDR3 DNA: TGTGCCAGCAGTAGCAGGGGTAGGAACACTGAAGCTTTCTTT.

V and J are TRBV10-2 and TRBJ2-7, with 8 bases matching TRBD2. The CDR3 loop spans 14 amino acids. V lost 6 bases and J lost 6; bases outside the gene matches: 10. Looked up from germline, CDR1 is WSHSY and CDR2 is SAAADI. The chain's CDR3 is CASSRAGDLSEQYF. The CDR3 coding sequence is TGCGCCAGCAGCCGAGCGGGAGATCTCTCCGAGCAGTACTTC.

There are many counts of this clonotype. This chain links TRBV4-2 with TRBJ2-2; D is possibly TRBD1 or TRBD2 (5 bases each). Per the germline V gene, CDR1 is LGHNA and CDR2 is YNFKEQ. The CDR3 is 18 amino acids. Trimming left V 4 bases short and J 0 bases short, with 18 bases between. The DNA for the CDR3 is TGTGCCAGCAGCCCCCAGGGCGGGCGGTACACGAACACCGGGGAGCTGTTTTTT. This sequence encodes CASSPQGGRYTNTGELFF.

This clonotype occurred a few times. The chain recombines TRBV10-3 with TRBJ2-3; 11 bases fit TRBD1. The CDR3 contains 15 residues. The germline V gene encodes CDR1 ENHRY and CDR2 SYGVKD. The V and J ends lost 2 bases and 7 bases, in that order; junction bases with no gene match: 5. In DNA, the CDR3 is TGTGCCATCAGTGAGGATGGGACAGGGGGGTATACGCAGTATTTT. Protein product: CAISEDGTGGYTQYF.

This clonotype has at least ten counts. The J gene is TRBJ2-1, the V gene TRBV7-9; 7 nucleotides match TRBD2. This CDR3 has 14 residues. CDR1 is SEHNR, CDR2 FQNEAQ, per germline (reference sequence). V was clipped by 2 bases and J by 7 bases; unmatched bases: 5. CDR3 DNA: TGTGCCAGCAGCTTACTAGCGGAACTAAATGAGCAGTTCTTC. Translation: CASSLLAELNEQFF.

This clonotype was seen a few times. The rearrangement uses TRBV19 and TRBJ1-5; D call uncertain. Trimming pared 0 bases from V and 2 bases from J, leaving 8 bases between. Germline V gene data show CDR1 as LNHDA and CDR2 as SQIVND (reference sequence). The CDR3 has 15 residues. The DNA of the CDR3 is TGTGCCAGTAGTATAGATCGGCAAGGCAATCAGCCCCAGCATTTT. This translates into CASSIDRQGNQPQHF. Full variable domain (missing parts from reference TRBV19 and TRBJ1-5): DGGITQSPKYLFRKEGQNVTLSCEQNLNHDAMYWYRQDPGQGLRLIYYSQIVNDFQKGDIAEGYSVSREKKESFPLTVTSAQKNPTAFYLCASSIDRQGNQPQHFGDGTRLSIL.

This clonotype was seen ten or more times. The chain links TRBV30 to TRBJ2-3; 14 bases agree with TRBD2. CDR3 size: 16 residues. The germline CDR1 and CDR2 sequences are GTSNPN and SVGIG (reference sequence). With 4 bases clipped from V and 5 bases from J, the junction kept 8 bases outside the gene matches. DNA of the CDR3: TGTGCCTGGACTGTGGGACTAGCGGGAGTGGTAGATACGCAGTATTTT. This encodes CAWTVGLAGVVDTQYF.

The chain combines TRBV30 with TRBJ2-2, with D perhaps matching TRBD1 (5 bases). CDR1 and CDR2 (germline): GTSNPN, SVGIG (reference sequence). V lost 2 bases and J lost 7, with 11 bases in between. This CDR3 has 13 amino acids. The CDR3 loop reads CAWSWQGFGELFF. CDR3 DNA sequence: TGTGCCTGGAGTTGGCAGGGATTCGGGGAGCTGTTTTTT. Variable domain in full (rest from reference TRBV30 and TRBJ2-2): SQTIHQWPATLVQPVGSPLSLECTVEGTSNPNLYWYRQAAGRGLQLLFYSVGIGQISSEVPQNLSASRPQDRQFILSSKKLLLSDSGFYLCAWSWQGFGELFFGEGSRLTVL.

CDR3 amino acids: CASSEIAGARGSYEQYF. The DNA for the CDR3 is TGCGCCAGCAGTGAGATAGCGGGAGCGAGGGGCTCCTACGAGCAGTACTTC. The V gene is TRBV10-2, the J gene TRBJ2-7; 9 bases match TRBD2. Germline values: CDR1 WSHSY, CDR2 SAAADI. The CDR3 extends over 17 amino acids. V dropped 2 bases and J dropped 0; count of bases not matched to a gene: 8.

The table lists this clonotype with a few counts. CDR3 in DNA: TGTGCCAGCAGTTACTCGTCCGTGGGCGGCCGGGAGACCCAGTACTTC. Its protein is CASSYSSVGGRETQYF. This chain connects TRBV6-5 to TRBJ2-5; D gene uncertain. The germline gives CDR1 MNHEY, CDR2 SVGAGI. The CDR3 consists of 16 residues. Trimming removed 0 bases at V and 5 bases at J, with 16 bases between.

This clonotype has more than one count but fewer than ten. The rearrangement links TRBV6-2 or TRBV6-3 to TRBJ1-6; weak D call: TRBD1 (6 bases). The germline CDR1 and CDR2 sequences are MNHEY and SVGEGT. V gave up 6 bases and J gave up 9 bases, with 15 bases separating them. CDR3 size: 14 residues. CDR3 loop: CASRRDTRTSPLHF. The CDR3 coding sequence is TGTGCCAGCAGGCGGGACACCAGGACTTCACCCCTCCACTTT.

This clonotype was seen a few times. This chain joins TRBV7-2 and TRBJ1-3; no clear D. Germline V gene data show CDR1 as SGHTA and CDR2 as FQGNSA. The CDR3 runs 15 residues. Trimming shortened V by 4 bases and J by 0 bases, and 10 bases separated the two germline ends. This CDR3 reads CASSSSVISGNTIYF. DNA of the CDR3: TGTGCCAGCAGCTCGTCGGTTATCTCTGGAAACACCATATATTTT.

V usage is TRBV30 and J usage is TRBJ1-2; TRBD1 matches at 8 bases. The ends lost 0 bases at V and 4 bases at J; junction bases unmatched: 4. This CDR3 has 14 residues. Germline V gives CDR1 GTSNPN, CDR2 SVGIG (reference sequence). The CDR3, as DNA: TGTGCCTGGAGTGTACAGGGGGGCGTCTATGGCTACACCTTC. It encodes CAWSVQGGVYGYTF.

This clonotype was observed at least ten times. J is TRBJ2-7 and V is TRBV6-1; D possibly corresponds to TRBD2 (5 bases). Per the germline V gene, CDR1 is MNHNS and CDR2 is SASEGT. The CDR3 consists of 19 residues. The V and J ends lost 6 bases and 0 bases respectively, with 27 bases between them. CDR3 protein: CASSKQAERGRISSYEQYF. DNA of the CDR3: TGTGCCAGCAGCAAACAAGCGGAGAGAGGTAGAATAAGCTCCTACGAGCAGTACTTC.

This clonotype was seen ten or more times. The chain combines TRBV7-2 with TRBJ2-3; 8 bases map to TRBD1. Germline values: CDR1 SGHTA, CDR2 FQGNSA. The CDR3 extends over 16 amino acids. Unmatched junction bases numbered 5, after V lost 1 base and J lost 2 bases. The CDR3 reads CASSLVGQGITDTQYF. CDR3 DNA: TGTGCCAGCAGCTTAGTCGGACAGGGCATCACAGATACGCAGTATTTT.

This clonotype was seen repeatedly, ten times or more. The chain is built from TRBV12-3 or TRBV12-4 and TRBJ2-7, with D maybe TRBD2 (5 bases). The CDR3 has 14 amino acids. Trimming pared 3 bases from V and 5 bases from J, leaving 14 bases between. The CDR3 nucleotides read TGTGCCAGCAGTTTGGTGAGCCAGAGGGACGAGCAGTACTTC. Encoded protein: CASSLVSQRDEQYF.

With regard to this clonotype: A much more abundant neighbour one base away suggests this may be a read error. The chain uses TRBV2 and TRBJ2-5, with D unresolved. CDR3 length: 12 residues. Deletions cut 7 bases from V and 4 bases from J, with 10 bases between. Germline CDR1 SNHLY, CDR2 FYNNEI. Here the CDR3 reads CASMSYRETQYF. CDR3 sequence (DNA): TGTGCCAGCATGAGCTATCGAGAGACCCAGTACTTC.

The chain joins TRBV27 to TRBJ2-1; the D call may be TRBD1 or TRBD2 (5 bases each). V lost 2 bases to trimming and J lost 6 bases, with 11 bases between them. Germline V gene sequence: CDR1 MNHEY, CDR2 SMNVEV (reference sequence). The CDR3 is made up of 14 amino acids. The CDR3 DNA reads TGTGCCAGCAGTTTAGGGGGAAAGGGCAATGAGCAGTTCTTC. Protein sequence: CASSLGGKGNEQFF.

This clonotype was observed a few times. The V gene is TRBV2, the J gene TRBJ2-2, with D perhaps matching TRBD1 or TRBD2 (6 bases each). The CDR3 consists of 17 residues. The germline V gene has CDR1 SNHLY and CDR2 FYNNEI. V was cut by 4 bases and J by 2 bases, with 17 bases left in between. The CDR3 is CASSGRGGGGNTGELFF. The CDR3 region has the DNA TGTGCCAGCAGTGGCAGGGGAGGTGGTGGTAACACCGGGGAGCTGTTTTTT.

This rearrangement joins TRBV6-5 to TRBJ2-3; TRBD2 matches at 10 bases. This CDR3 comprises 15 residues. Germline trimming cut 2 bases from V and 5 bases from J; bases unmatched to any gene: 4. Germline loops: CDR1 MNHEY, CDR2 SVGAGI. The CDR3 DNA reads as TGTGCCAGCAGTTACCTAGCGGGAGTGGTAGATACGCAGTATTTT. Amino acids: CASSYLAGVVDTQYF.